This paragraph reports one T cell receptor beta chain. Its target is unknown. This sample's TCRbeta library carried unique molecular identifier barcodes. TCRdb fed the PCR reads into MiXCR, producing one record per CDR3 protein. The repertoire holds 300,000 to 400,000 distinct CDR3 sequences, 15% to 20% seen once, with around two fifths in the top ten. This record comes from a study of T-cell reconstitution after alpha-beta-depleted transplantation in children. Study-level results: TCRbeta diversity was high at day 60 in some patients (a result of surviving recipient T cells and thymic progenitors). T-cell counts and diversity at one year post-transplant came mainly from newly produced T cells. Expanded clones from the graft, numbering several hundred, reportedly supplied alpha-beta T cells about two months after transplant.

V shed 5 bases and J shed 6 bases, with 15 bases lying between them. The CDR3 loop spans 13 amino acids. Per germline, CDR1 DFQATT and CDR2 SNEGSKA (reference sequence). J is TRBJ2-3 and V is TRBV20-1; either TRBD1 or TRBD2 may supply D (6 bases each). This TCR derives from a male patient between 2 and 15 years old who had a stem cell transplant for acute lymphoblastic leukemia, so the T cells may come from the graft donor. The sample here was PBMCs, mostly from graft donor cells, taken 360 days after TCRalphabeta/CD19-depleted stem cell transplant. The CDR3 nucleotides are TGCAGTGCTCCATCCGGGGGCCCGGATACGCAGTATTTT. Protein product: CSAPSGGPDTQYF.